Here is one T cell receptor (beta chain) with its context. This sample's time point: pretreatment peripheral blood. Sample contribution per patient ranged from 1 to 8, covering pretreatment and on-treatment. The data belong to a study of PD-L1 blockade in urothelial cancer. At the level of the study: Of about 30 patients, about 25 were males with bladder-origin urothelial cancer. The analyses of blood took place 3 weeks (second dose) and 6 weeks after treatment start. A median of approximately 140,000 T cells was found in the blood samples.

The table came from immunoSEQ multiplex PCR; TCRdb's copy has only in-frame clones and leaves some out. The sample carries 45,000 to 60,000 clones, 75% to 85% recorded once. The V gene's germline CDR1 is SNHLY and CDR2 FYNNEI. V dropped 4 bases and J dropped 6; count of bases not matched to a gene: 7. The CDR3 contains 14 residues. The receptor comes from a man aged 50 to 59 with urothelial cancer. The sequencing used PBMCs, collected around atezolizumab (anti-PD-L1) treatment. The chain uses TRBV2 and TRBJ1-1; 8 bases match TRBD1. The CDR3 sequence is CASSGQGMMAEAFF. The CDR3 region has the DNA TGTGCCAGCAGTGGACAGGGGATGATGGCTGAAGCTTTCTTT. Together with reference TRBV2 and TRBJ1-1, the CDR3 gives the full variable domain: EPEVTQTPSHQVTQMGQEVILRCVPISNHLYFYWYRQILGQKVEFLVSFYNNEISEKSEIFDDQFSVERPDGSNFTLKIRSTKLEDSAMYFCASSGQGMMAEAFFGQGTRLTVV.